This T cell receptor (beta chain) was profiled in a study of T cell responses to AZD1222 COVID-19 vaccine. About the research overall: Both about-4-week and about-12-week second-dose recipients were combined.

Study-wide points: Donors were mostly white British, more females; clonal diversity possibly underestimated. All repertoire sampling was performed exclusively after the peak T cell response. Close to half of spike-specific TCRs reportedly recognize unmutated variant regions.

Generated by immunoSEQ multiplex PCR, the TCRdb table keeps only in-frame clones and is missing some. The table shows about 180,000 clones, with 90% occurring only once. About this clone: Its antigen is undetermined.

The TCR was taken from an adult in good health. Sequenced material: peripheral blood, taken on day 0 of AZD1222 vaccination.

This CDR3 is CASSYGLQAGYTF. In DNA form, the CDR3 reads TGTGCCAGCAGTTACGGTTTACAGGCCGGCTACACCTTC. The rearrangement joins TRBV6-2 or TRBV6-3 to TRBJ1-2, with D possibly TRBD1 on 5 matching bases. This CDR3 is 13 amino acids long. V was trimmed by 2 bases and J by 8 bases, leaving 12 bases between them. The germline CDR1 and CDR2 sequences are MNHEY and SVGEGT.